The next 5 T cell receptor beta chains were all read from a single sample in a study of blood T cell repertoires in COVID-19. The protocol was immunoSEQ multiplex PCR, while the TCRdb copy is restricted to in-frame clones and leaves out a portion. The sample carries 100,000 to 150,000 clones, approximately 82% recorded once. Sequencing input: peripheral blood. Receptors were obtained from a woman aged 45-65 years with acute or convalescent COVID-19.

This chain joins TRBV6-5 and TRBJ1-3, with TRBD1 identical over 10 bases. The CDR3 totals 15 residues. From germline, CDR1 is MNHEY and CDR2 SVGAGI. J lost 3 bases, V lost 2 bases, and 1 base had no gene match. CDR3 in amino acids: CASSYGTGVGNTIYF. The CDR3 DNA reads as TGTGCCAGCAGTTACGGGACAGGGGTTGGAAACACCATATATTTT.

This clone showed up just once. CDR3 sequence reads: CASRTAGGTENTGELFF. In nucleotides, the CDR3 is TGTGCCAGCAGGACCGCCGGGGGAACCGAGAACACCGGGGAGCTGTTTTTT. The chain employs TRBV28 and TRBJ2-2, with D perhaps matching TRBD2 (6 bases). The CDR3 runs 17 residues. The germline gives CDR1 MDHEN, CDR2 SYDVKM. V lost 6 bases, J lost 1 base, and 18 bases lay in between.

The V gene is TRBV29-1, the J gene TRBJ2-3, with a weak D call TRBD2 (6 bases). The CDR3 runs to 13 residues. CDR1 is SQVTM, CDR2 ANQGSEA, per germline. The V gene lost 6 bases and the J gene lost 2 bases, with 12 bases spanning the gap. The CDR3 protein is CSVPGGITDTQYF. CDR3 DNA sequence: TGCAGCGTCCCCGGGGGAATCACAGATACGCAGTATTTT.

The genes are TRBV30 and TRBJ2-3, with D perhaps TRBD1 (5 bases). There are 13 residues in the CDR3. Germline CDR1 and CDR2: GTSNPN and SVGIG (reference sequence). Trimming cost V 3 bases and J 2 bases, with 9 bases left between them. The CDR3 region has the DNA TGTGCCTGGAGCCCCGGACACACAGATACGCAGTATTTT. Its translation is CAWSPGHTDTQYF.

V and J are TRBV7-9 and TRBJ2-1; 7 positions agree with TRBD1. Germline CDR1 reads SEHNR; CDR2 reads FQNEAQ (reference sequence). Germline trimming cut 7 bases from V and 5 bases from J; bases unmatched to any gene: 8. This CDR3 spans 14 amino acids. The CDR3 nucleotides read TGTGCCAGCAACCAACGGGACAGACACAATGAGCAGTTCTTC. Encoded protein: CASNQRDRHNEQFF.